There are many counts of the clone carrying this T cell receptor beta chain. Its specificity is unknown. The sample is drawn from a study of T cell responses to AZD1222 COVID-19 vaccine. Study-wide findings and caveats: Scientists sampled the repertoires only once the peak T cell response had passed. Recipients of AZD1222 seropositive at baseline numbered only 5 or 6. Donors in the cohort were predominantly white British and more often female, and clonal diversity was possibly underestimated.

Between the trimmed V and J ends, which lost 5 bases and 3 bases, there was a span of 14 bases. CDR1 SGHTA and CDR2 FQGNSA come from the germline V gene. The CDR3 is 14 amino acids. Some clones are missing from TCRdb's copy, which holds only in-frame ones; the method was immunoSEQ multiplex PCR. The sample contains tens of thousands of clones, around 73% of which appear only once. The gene calls are TRBV7-2 and TRBJ2-7; no clear D gene. Sample: peripheral blood, taken on day 0 of AZD1222 vaccination. The receptor was derived from an adult in good health. The CDR3 loop is CASSPRPHIYEQYF. Written as DNA, the CDR3 is TGTGCCAGCAGCCCACGTCCGCATATCTACGAGCAGTACTTC.